The source of this TCR beta chain is a study of T cell changes during pregnancy in multiple sclerosis (dated by TCRdb to the late 2010s). Context from the whole study: The study examined how the T cell repertoire changed over the course of pregnancy in women with multiple sclerosis.

As concerns this clone: What this receptor recognizes is not known. Base quality data are lacking; no much larger clone is found one base away.

Libraries were made using the immunoSEQ multiplex PCR assay. In TCRdb, the immuneACCESS table is reduced to in-frame sequences with V and J assigned. These tables do not hold every clone; where another copy was compared, an unresolved V gene accounts for under half, and the others remain unexplained. Counted in this sample were roughly 22,000 clones; approximately 93% of them appeared once. The top ten clones comprise under 0.7% of the sample. The CDR3 goes from the cysteine to the phenylalanine over 16 residues. The kept DNA is CDR3 alone, 48 bases in frame from the first base. The trim is 6 bases for V and 3 bases for J, with a gap of 16 bases between the germline ends. The CDR1 and CDR2 encoded by the germline V gene (reference sequence) are SGHKS and YYEKEE.

The sequence derives from a female donor in good health, enrolled as a control in a pregnancy study. The sample in question was CD4+ T cells from peripheral blood mononuclear cells, obtained after pregnancy. The chain was built from TRBV5-5 and TRBJ2-6, and TRBD1 may be the D gene, going by 5 matching bases. Here is the DNA: TGTGCCAGCAAGTGGCAGGGCTTGGATGGGGCCAACGTCCTGACTTTC. Translated, this is CASKWQGLDGANVLTF.